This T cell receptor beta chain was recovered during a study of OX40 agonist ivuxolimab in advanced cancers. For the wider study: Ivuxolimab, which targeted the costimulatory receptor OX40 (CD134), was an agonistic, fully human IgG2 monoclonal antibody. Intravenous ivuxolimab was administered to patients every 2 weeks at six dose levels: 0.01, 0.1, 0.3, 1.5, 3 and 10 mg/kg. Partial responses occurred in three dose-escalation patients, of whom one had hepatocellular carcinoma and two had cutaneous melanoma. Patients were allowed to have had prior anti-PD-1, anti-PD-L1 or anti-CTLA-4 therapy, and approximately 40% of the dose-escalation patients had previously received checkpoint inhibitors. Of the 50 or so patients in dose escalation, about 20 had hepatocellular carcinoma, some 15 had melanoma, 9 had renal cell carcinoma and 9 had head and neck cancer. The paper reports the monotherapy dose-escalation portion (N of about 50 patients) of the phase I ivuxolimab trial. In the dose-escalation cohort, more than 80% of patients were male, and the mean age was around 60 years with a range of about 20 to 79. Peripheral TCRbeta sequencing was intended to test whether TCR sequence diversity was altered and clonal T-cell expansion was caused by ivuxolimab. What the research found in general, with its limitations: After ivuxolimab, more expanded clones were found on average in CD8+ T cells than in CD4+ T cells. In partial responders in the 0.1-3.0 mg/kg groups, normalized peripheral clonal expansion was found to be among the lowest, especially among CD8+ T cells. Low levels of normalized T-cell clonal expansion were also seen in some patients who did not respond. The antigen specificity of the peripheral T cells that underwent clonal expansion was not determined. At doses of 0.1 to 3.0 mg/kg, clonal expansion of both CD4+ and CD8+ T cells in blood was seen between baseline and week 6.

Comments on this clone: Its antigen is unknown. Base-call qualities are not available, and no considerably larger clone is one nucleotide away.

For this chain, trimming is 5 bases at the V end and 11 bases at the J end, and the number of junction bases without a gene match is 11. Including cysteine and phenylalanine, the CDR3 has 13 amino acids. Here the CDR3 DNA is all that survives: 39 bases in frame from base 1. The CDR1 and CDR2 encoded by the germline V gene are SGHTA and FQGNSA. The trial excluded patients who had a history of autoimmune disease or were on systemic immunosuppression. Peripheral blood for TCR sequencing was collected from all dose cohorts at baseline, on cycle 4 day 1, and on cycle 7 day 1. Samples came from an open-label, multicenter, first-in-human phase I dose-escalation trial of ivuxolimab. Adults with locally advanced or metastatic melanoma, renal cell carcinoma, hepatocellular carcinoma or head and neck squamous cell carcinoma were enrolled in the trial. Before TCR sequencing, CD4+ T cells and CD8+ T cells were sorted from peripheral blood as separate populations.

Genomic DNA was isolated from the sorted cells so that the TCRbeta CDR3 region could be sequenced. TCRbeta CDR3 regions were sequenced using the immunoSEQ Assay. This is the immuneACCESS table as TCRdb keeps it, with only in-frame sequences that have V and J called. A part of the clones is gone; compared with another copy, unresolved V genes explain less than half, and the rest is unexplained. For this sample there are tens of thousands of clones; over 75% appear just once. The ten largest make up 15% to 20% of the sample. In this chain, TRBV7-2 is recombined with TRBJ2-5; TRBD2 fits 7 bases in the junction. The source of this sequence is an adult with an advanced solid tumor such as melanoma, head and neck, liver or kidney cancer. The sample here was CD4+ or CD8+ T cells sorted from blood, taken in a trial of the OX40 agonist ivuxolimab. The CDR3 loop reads CASSAPGGGEQYF. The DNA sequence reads TGTGCCAGCAGCGCCCCTGGGGGAGGGGAGCAGTACTTC.